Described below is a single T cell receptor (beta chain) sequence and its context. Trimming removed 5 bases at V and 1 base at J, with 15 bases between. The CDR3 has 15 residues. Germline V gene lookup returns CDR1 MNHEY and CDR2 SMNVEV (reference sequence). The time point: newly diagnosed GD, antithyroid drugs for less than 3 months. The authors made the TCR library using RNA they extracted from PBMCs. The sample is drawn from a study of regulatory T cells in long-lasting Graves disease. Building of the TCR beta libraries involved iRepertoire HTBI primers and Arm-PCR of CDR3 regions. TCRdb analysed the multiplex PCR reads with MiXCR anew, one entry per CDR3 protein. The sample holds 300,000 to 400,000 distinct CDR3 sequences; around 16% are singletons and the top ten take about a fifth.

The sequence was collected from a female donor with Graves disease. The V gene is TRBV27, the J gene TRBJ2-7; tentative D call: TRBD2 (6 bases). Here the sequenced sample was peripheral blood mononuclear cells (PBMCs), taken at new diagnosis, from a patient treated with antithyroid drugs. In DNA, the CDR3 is TGTGCCAGCAGTCCTACTAGCTCTGCTTCCTACGAGCAGTACTTC. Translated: CASSPTSSASYEQYF.